This TCR beta chain was observed in a study of regulatory T cells in long-lasting Graves disease. Whole-study results and caveats: Persistent disease preferred TRBV28, TRBJ1-2 and TRBJ2-5; new disease, TRBV20-1 and TRBJ2-1. In persistent patients, shared public clonotypes (about 2,800) outnumbered those in new patients (approximately 880).

As for time point: newly diagnosed GD, antithyroid drugs for less than 3 months. Isolated PBMC RNA provided the starting material for the TCR library. In building TCR beta libraries, iRepertoire HTBI primers were used together with Arm-PCR of CDR3 regions. Each CDR3 protein gets one entry after TCRdb re-called the multiplex PCR reads with MiXCR. The data contain 300,000 to 400,000 distinct CDR3 sequences, 16% of them seen just once; the ten biggest clones take up 25% to 30%. V shed 6 bases and J 7 bases; nucleotides not matched to a gene: 9. This CDR3 has 14 residues. Germline V gene sequence: CDR1 MNHNS, CDR2 SASEGT. This clonotype was seen ten or more times. Its antigen is unidentified. The same sample was also studied in work on T cells in Graves' hyperthyroidism and ophthalmopathy. That work contributes: The model's output predicted ophthalmopathy at a median of 6.5 months prior to onset.

The sequence derives from a middle-aged man with Graves disease. The chain combines TRBV6-1 with TRBJ2-1; 7 positions match TRBD1. The sample consisted of peripheral blood mononuclear cells (PBMCs), taken at new diagnosis, from a patient treated with antithyroid drugs. Here the CDR3 reads CASSPRQGWNEQFF. The CDR3 region has the DNA TGTGCCAGCAGCCCCCGACAGGGCTGGAATGAGCAGTTCTTC.